Listed below are T cell receptor beta chains from one sample, sequenced in a study of T cells in Graves' hyperthyroidism and ophthalmopathy. In TCRdb, the multiplex PCR reads were re-called with MiXCR into one record per CDR3 protein. Here the sample spans 450,000 to 600,000 distinct CDR3 sequences, around 20% being singletons. The source material was blood. The receptors here all came from a man between 35 and 55 years old with Graves' ophthalmopathy. CDR3s include the opening cysteine and the closing phenylalanine or tryptophan. The order of the fields is CDR3 protein, J gene, V gene.

CDR3 protein: CASSQDASGVQPQHF; J gene: TRBJ1-5; V gene: TRBV4-1
CDR3 protein: CASRPGQEILWGYTF; J gene: TRBJ1-2; V gene: TRBV6-2/TRBV6-3
CDR3 protein: CSARDGTGGPSRRYGTDTQYF; J gene: TRBJ2-3; V gene: TRBV20-1
CDR3 protein: CASSLLQGGEQYF; J gene: TRBJ2-7; V gene: TRBV5-1
CDR3 protein: CASSLPGGRDSPLHF; J gene: TRBJ1-6; V gene: TRBV4-1
CDR3 protein: CASSPGRGQGSNEQFF; J gene: TRBJ2-1; V gene: TRBV27
CDR3 protein: CSARDSGRPPSQETQYF; J gene: TRBJ2-5; V gene: TRBV20-1
CDR3 protein: CASTPRGPADTQYF; J gene: TRBJ2-3; V gene: TRBV5-1
CDR3 protein: CASMRFGYTF; J gene: TRBJ1-2; V gene: TRBV6-1
CDR3 protein: CASSQDWGAGNEQFF; J gene: TRBJ2-1; V gene: TRBV4-2
CDR3 protein: CASSPQRASGPTGELFF; J gene: TRBJ2-2; V gene: TRBV14
CDR3 protein: CASSFYRTGLADQYF; J gene: TRBJ2-5; V gene: TRBV5-6
CDR3 protein: CASRTTNTGELFF; J gene: TRBJ2-2; V gene: TRBV6-1
CDR3 protein: CASSPQGRFTGELFF; J gene: TRBJ2-2; V gene: TRBV5-1
CDR3 protein: CASSGYTGGDLNEQFF; J gene: TRBJ2-1; V gene: TRBV25-1
CDR3 protein: CASTSTASVAQYF; J gene: TRBJ2-3; V gene: TRBV19
CDR3 protein: CSASERTGVEKLFF; J gene: TRBJ1-4; V gene: TRBV20-1
CDR3 protein: CASSLQQGGNYGYTF; J gene: TRBJ1-2; V gene: TRBV7-3
CDR3 protein: CASSLFTGEGNQPQHF; J gene: TRBJ1-5; V gene: TRBV5-6
CDR3 protein: CASSYRTGFSTDTQYF; J gene: TRBJ2-3; V gene: TRBV7-2
CDR3 protein: CSATTGGQEYSPLHF; J gene: TRBJ1-6; V gene: TRBV20-1
CDR3 protein: CAIRGDRVQETQYF; J gene: TRBJ2-5; V gene: TRBV10-3
CDR3 protein: CSASGQGAGTEAFF; J gene: TRBJ1-1; V gene: TRBV20-1
CDR3 protein: CASSLVGTSGSDTQYF; J gene: TRBJ2-3; V gene: TRBV11-2
CDR3 protein: CASSLMEQGEKFF; J gene: TRBJ2-1; V gene: TRBV7-3
CDR3 protein: CASSLPALPVANEQFF; J gene: TRBJ2-1; V gene: TRBV2
CDR3 protein: CASSGLGTKAYEQYF; J gene: TRBJ2-7; V gene: TRBV2
CDR3 protein: CASSSRDRARDNEQFF; J gene: TRBJ2-1; V gene: TRBV11-1
CDR3 protein: CASTRDGDWYEQFF; J gene: TRBJ2-1; V gene: TRBV6-1
CDR3 protein: CASTGLPNTEAFF; J gene: TRBJ1-1; V gene: TRBV2
CDR3 protein: CASSPAETYGYTF; J gene: TRBJ1-2; V gene: TRBV27
CDR3 protein: CASSLGGEGPLHEQYF; J gene: TRBJ2-7; V gene: TRBV11-2
CDR3 protein: CASSIEGSTYEQYF; J gene: TRBJ2-7; V gene: TRBV19
CDR3 protein: CATSDLRQDPFYGYTF; J gene: TRBJ1-2; V gene: TRBV24-1
CDR3 protein: CAWRVLAHPNEQFF; J gene: TRBJ2-1; V gene: TRBV30
CDR3 protein: CASSQGQSGQGRPYGYTF; J gene: TRBJ1-2; V gene: TRBV4-2
CDR3 protein: CASSFAGTSIGKLFF; J gene: TRBJ2-2; V gene: TRBV28
CDR3 protein: CASSRTGANNSPLHF; J gene: TRBJ1-6; V gene: TRBV3-1
CDR3 protein: CACFFSGAKNIQYF; J gene: TRBJ2-4; V gene: TRBV30
CDR3 protein: CASSPNWAQETQYF; J gene: TRBJ2-5; V gene: TRBV6-1
CDR3 protein: CASSGGRGTYEQYF; J gene: TRBJ2-7; V gene: TRBV6-1
CDR3 protein: CSARDTGVRTETQYF; J gene: TRBJ2-5; V gene: TRBV20-1
CDR3 protein: CASHGRASYYGYTF; J gene: TRBJ1-2; V gene: TRBV6-1